One sample yielded the 7 T cell receptor beta chains listed below, sequenced in a study of response to subunit inactivated influenza vaccine. TCRdb passed the RT-PCR reads through MiXCR, listing each CDR3 protein once. The sample consists of around 480,000 distinct CDR3 sequences, 15% to 20% of them appearing once. The sequencing here drew on CD4+ T cells sorted from PBMCs, taken less than 30 months after vaccination. The receptors here all came from a man between 50 and 69 years old who received an inactivated influenza vaccine.

Ten or more counts support this clonotype. The chain links TRBV25-1 to TRBJ2-4; D is undetermined. The CDR3 runs 18 residues. CDR1 and CDR2 from the germline V gene are MGHDK and SYGVNS. The V end lost 1 base, the J end lost 0 bases, and 16 bases lay between the germline ends. CDR3 nucleotide sequence: TGTGCCAGCAGTGAATGGTGCACAGTAAGGCTAGCCAAAAACATTCAGTACTTC. Protein: CASSEWCTVRLAKNIQYF.

The chain is built from TRBV6-5 and TRBJ2-7; maybe TRBD1 (5 bases). Germline V gene sequence: CDR1 MNHEY, CDR2 SVGAGI. V shed 3 bases and J shed 3 bases, with 9 bases lying between them. The CDR3 is 13 residues long. This CDR3 is CASSYTQDYEQYF. The DNA of the CDR3 is TGTGCCAGCAGTTATACACAGGACTACGAGCAGTACTTC.

With regard to this clonotype: A much larger clone sits a single nucleotide away, making a read error possible. CDR3 amino acids: CASSQEGLAGVHTGELFF. CDR3 nucleotides: TGTGCCAGCAGCCAAGAGGGACTAGCGGGAGTCCACACCGGGGAGCTGTTTTTT. The rearrangement links TRBV3-1 to TRBJ2-2; TRBD2 matches 14 bases. This CDR3 has 18 amino acids. Germline-derived CDR1 and CDR2 are LGHDT and YNNKEL (reference sequence). The J segment lost 3 bases and the V segment lost 0 bases, leaving 3 bases of the junction unmatched.

This clonotype was counted at least ten times. The V gene is TRBV4-1, the J gene TRBJ1-4; D ambiguous. This CDR3 has 13 residues. Germline V gene data show CDR1 as MGHRA and CDR2 as YSYEKL. With 6 bases removed from V and 3 bases from J, the gap between germline ends came to 8 bases. The CDR3 here is CASRRGSNEKLFF. The CDR3 DNA reads TGCGCCAGCAGGAGAGGGTCTAATGAAAAACTGTTTTTT.

This clonotype was seen only a few times. The chain employs TRBV6-2 or TRBV6-3 and TRBJ1-5, with TRBD1 matching over 7 bases. The CDR3 totals 14 residues. Germline CDR1 and CDR2: MNHEY and SVGEGT. V trimming: 5 bases; J trimming: 4 bases; junction bases outside the gene matches: 5. The CDR3 nucleotides read TGTGCCAGCAGTAGGGACAGCCTAAATCAGCCCCAGCATTTT. Translating gives CASSRDSLNQPQHF.

The chain couples TRBV12-3 or TRBV12-4 to TRBJ2-1, with D unclear. This CDR3 comprises 13 residues. The V and J ends lost 5 bases and 7 bases respectively, with 12 bases between them. CDR3 protein: CASSLDVGNEQFF. The DNA for the CDR3 is TGTGCCAGCAGTCTTGATGTCGGGAATGAGCAGTTCTTC.

This clonotype has a count of ten or more. The V gene is TRBV5-1, the J gene TRBJ1-2, with TRBD1 identical over 7 bases. From germline, CDR1 is SGHRS and CDR2 YFSETQ. V lost 6 bases and J lost 0; bases outside the gene matches: 8. The CDR3 sequence is 15 residues long. CDR3: CASTLTGDSNYGYTF. CDR3 coding DNA: TGCGCCAGCACCCTTACAGGGGACTCTAACTATGGCTACACCTTC.